This entry is about one TCR beta chain. The data originate from a study of shared T cell receptors in the human thymus. Libraries were prepared by immunoSEQ multiplex PCR; TCRdb keeps only in-frame clonotypes and omits some of them. The table shows about 400,000 clones, with about 95% occurring only once. The sequence was collected from a human donor. Sequenced sample: thymocytes.

CDR3 loop: CASSVQESNYGYTF. CDR3 bases: TGTGCCAGCAGTGTACAGGAATCTAACTATGGCTACACCTTC. V is TRBV2 and J is TRBJ1-2; a possible D gene is TRBD1 (5 bases). The CDR3 is 14 residues long. The V gene's germline CDR1 is SNHLY and CDR2 FYNNEI. Trimming pared 4 bases from V and 0 bases from J, leaving 9 bases between.